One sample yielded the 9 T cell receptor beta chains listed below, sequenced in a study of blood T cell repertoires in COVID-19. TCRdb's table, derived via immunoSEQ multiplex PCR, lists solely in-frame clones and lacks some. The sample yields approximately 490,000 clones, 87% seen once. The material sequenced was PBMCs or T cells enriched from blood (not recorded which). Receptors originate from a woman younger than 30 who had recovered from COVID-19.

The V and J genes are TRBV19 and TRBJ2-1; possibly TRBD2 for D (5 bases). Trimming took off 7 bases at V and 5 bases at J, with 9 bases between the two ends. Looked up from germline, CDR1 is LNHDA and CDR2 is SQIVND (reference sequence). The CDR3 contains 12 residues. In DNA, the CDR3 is TGTGCCAGTAAGGGAGACCACAATGAGCAGTTCTTC. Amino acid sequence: CASKGDHNEQFF.

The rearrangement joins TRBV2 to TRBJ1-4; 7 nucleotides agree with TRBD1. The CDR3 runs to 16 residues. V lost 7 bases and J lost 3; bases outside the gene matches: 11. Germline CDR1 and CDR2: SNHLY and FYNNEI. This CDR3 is CASMGTVRYSNEKLFF. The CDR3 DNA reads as TGTGCCAGCATGGGGACAGTGAGATACTCTAATGAAAAACTGTTTTTT.

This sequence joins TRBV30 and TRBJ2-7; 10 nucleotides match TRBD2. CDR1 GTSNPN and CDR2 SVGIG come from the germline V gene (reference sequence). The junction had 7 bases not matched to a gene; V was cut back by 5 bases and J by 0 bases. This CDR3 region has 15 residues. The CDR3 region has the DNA TGTGCCTGGTTTCCTACTAGCGGGGCCTCCTACGAGCAGTACTTC. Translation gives CAWFPTSGASYEQYF.

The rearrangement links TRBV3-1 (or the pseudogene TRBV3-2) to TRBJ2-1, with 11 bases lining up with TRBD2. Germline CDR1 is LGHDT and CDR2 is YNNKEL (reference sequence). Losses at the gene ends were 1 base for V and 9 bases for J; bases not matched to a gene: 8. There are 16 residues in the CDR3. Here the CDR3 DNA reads TGTGCCAGCAGCCAAGGTAGCGGGGGGGCGGTTGGTGAGCAGTTCTTC. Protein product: CASSQGSGGAVGEQFF.

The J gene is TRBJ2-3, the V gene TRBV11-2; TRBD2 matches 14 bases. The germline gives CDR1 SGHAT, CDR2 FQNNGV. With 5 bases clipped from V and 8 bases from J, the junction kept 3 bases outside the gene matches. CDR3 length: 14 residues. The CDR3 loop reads CASSPGTSGGTQYF. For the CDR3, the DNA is TGTGCCAGCAGCCCCGGGACTAGCGGGGGTACGCAGTATTTT.

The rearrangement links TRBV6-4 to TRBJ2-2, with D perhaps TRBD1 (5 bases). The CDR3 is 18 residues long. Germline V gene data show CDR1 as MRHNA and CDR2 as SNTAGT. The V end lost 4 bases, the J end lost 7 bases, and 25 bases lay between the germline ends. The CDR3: CASSVQGPGQEVVGELFF. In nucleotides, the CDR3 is TGTGCCAGCAGTGTCCAGGGCCCGGGCCAAGAGGTGGTCGGGGAGCTGTTTTTT.

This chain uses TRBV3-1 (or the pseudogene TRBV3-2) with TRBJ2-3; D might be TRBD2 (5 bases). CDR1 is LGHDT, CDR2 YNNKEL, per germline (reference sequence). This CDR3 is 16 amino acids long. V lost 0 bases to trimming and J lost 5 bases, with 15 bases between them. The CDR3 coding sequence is TGTGCCAGCAGCCAAGAGGGTGGTCGAGCGGTAGATACGCAGTATTTT. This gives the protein CASSQEGGRAVDTQYF.

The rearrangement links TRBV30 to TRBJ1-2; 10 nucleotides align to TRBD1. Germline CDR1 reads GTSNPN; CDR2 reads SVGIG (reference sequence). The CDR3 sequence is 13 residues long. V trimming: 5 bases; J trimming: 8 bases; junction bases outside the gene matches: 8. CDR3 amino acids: CAWGRDRGEGYTF. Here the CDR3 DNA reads TGTGCCTGGGGACGGGACAGGGGCGAAGGCTACACCTTC.

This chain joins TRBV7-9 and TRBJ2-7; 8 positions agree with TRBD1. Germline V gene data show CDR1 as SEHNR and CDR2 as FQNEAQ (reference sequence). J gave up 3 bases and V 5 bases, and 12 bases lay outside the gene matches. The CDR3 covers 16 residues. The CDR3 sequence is CASSLHRDRRFYEQYF. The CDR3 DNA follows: TGTGCCAGCAGCCTACACCGGGACAGGAGATTCTACGAGCAGTACTTC.